This TCR beta chain was observed in a study of cytotoxic CD8 clonotypes in ibrutinib-treated CLL. Study context: The authors obtained response samples at a median of about 11 months of treatment, range 6 to 36. Study-level points and caveats: Public clonotypes showed up rarely, and on treatment they shrank or held steady. At baseline, clonality was higher than in age-matched healthy donors and correlated with CD8+ counts. An increase in clonality occurred at ibrutinib response, followed by a return toward baseline at progression.

A word on this clone: Its antigen is unidentified.

V shed 3 bases and J shed 2 bases, with 7 bases lying between them. The CDR3 length is 13 residues. Germline V gives CDR1 LNHDA, CDR2 SQIVND (reference sequence). The data were produced by immunoSEQ multiplex PCR, yet TCRdb's version contains in-frame clones alone and is incomplete. The sample holds about 40,000 clones, about 65% seen once. The TCR comes from a human donor with chronic lymphocytic leukemia. The chain couples TRBV19 to TRBJ2-5; D not certain. The specimen was PBMCs, collected at disease progression, from a patient treated with ibrutinib. The CDR3 loop reads CASSIQVQETQYF. The DNA for the CDR3 is TGTGCCAGTAGTATTCAGGTTCAAGAGACCCAGTACTTC.